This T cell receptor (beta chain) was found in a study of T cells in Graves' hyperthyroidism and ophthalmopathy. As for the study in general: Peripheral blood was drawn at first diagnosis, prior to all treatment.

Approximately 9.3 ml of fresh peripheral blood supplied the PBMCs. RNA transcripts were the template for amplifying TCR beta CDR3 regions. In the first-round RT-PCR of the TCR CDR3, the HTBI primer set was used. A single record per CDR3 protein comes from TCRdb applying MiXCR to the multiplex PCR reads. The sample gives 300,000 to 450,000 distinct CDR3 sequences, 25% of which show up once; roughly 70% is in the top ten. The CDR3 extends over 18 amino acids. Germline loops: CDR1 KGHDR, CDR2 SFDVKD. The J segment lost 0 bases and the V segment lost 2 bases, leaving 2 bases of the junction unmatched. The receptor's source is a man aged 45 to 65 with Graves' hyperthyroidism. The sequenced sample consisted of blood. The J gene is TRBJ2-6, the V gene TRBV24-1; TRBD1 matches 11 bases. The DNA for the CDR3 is TGTGCCACCAGTGATTCGGGACAGGGGGGCTCTGGGGCCAACGTCCTGACTTTC. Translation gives CATSDSGQGGSGANVLTF.